These 13 T cell receptor beta chains were all obtained from the same sample, sequenced in a study of T cell responses to AZD1222 COVID-19 vaccine. Sequenced by immunoSEQ multiplex PCR; TCRdb stores in-frame clones only, minus some. The data hold approximately 100,000 clones, with approximately 90% observed a single time. The material sequenced was peripheral blood, taken on day 0 of AZD1222 vaccination. These receptor sequences come from an adult in good health.

The chain uses TRBV19 and TRBJ1-6; 10 nucleotides agree with TRBD1. Germline V gives CDR1 LNHDA, CDR2 SQIVND (reference sequence). After removal of 5 bases from V and 3 bases from J, the junction contained 7 bases not matched to a gene. CDR3 length: 17 residues. The CDR3 is CASSVHRDRGYNSPLHF. DNA of the CDR3: TGTGCCAGTAGTGTTCACCGGGACAGGGGCTATAATTCACCCCTCCACTTT.

The chain joins TRBV12-5 to TRBJ2-7; 9 nucleotides align to TRBD1. CDR1 and CDR2 (germline): LGHNT, FRNRAP. The CDR3 spans 15 residues. V shed 6 bases and J 3 bases; nucleotides not matched to a gene: 9. The CDR3 reads CASGLTRDRVYEQYF. For the CDR3, the DNA is TGTGCTAGTGGGCTAACCCGGGACAGGGTCTACGAGCAGTACTTC.

The V gene is TRBV6-4, the J gene TRBJ1-1; D may be TRBD1 (5 bases). The germline V gene encodes CDR1 MRHNA and CDR2 SNTAGT. The V gene lost 5 bases and the J gene lost 1 base, with 8 bases spanning the gap. The CDR3 contains 13 residues. The DNA of the CDR3 is TGTGCCAGCAGTCCCGGACAGAACACTGAAGCTTTCTTT. This translates into CASSPGQNTEAFF.

This clone appeared once. The J gene is TRBJ2-2, the V gene TRBV7-9; D is uncertain. The CDR3 length is 14 residues. Germline lookup yields CDR1 SEHNR and CDR2 FQNEAQ (reference sequence). V gave up 5 bases and J gave up 0 bases, with 7 bases separating them. CDR3 in amino acids: CASSADTNTGELFF. CDR3 coding DNA: TGTGCCAGCAGCGCTGACACGAACACCGGGGAGCTGTTTTTT.

The rearrangement uses TRBV13 and TRBJ1-2; D might be TRBD1 (6 bases). Germline V gene lookup returns CDR1 PRHDT and CDR2 FYEKMQ (reference sequence). V gave up 5 bases and J gave up 4 bases, with 17 bases separating them. This CDR3 is 15 amino acids long. The CDR3 bases are TGTGCCAGCAGCCCTCCTCAGGGGCCCGTCTATGGCTACACCTTC. It specifies CASSPPQGPVYGYTF.

This clone came up many times. This chain joins TRBV4-1 and TRBJ2-3; 12 nucleotides agree with TRBD2. The CDR3 runs 19 residues. CDR1 is MGHRA, CDR2 YSYEKL, per germline. V trimming: 3 bases; J trimming: 2 bases; junction bases outside the gene matches: 12. CDR3 in amino acids: CASSHRSQWTSGVTDTQYF. CDR3 coding DNA: TGCGCCAGCAGCCACCGCAGCCAGTGGACTAGCGGGGTCACAGATACGCAGTATTTT.

This chain connects TRBV4-3 to TRBJ1-2, with 7 bases identical to TRBD1. CDR3 size: 16 residues. Germline V gene data show CDR1 as LGHNA and CDR2 as YSLEER. J gave up 2 bases and V 1 base, and 7 bases lay outside the gene matches. CDR3 sequence reads: CASSQVFTGQNYGYTF. The CDR3 nucleotides are TGCGCCAGCAGCCAAGTCTTCACGGGACAGAACTATGGCTACACCTTC.

In the case of this clone: At one end the junction does not follow the germline gene, possibly because of a read error. This chain links TRBV9 with TRBJ2-5; 11 nucleotides agree with TRBD2. The CDR3 has 15 amino acids. The germline V gene has CDR1 SGDLS and CDR2 YYNGEE. As DNA, the CDR3 is TGTGCCAGCAACGTAGCGGGGGGGCCTTCAGAGACCCAGTACTTC. Amino acids: CASNVAGGPSETQYF.

The chain employs TRBV4-2 and TRBJ2-3; TRBD1 agrees at 9 bases. Trimming took 1 base from V and 3 from J; bases not matched to a gene: 2. This CDR3 is 15 amino acids long. In germline, CDR1 is LGHNA, CDR2 YNFKEQ. CDR3 nucleotide sequence: TGTGCCAGCAGCCAAGGGACAGGGGAGACAGATACGCAGTATTTT. Translation gives CASSQGTGETDTQYF.

V usage is TRBV6-1 and J usage is TRBJ2-3, with TRBD1 as a possible D gene (5 bases). Trimming pared 2 bases from V and 0 bases from J, leaving 12 bases between. CDR3 length: 16 residues. Germline V gene sequence: CDR1 MNHNS, CDR2 SASEGT. The CDR3 here is CASSESTRVSTDTQYF. The CDR3 bases are TGTGCCAGCAGTGAATCTACCAGGGTCAGCACAGATACGCAGTATTTT.

The chain uses TRBV28 and TRBJ1-2; D is unresolved. The CDR3 length is 13 residues. V dropped 8 bases and J dropped 5 bases, with 15 bases sitting between them. The germline V gene has CDR1 MDHEN and CDR2 SYDVKM. The CDR3 reads CASFDSDVYGYTF. The DNA for the CDR3 is TGTGCCAGCTTTGACTCGGACGTTTATGGCTACACCTTC.

V gene TRBV24-1 combines with J gene TRBJ2-7, with TRBD1 as a possible D gene (5 bases). V gave up 4 bases and J gave up 1 base, with 7 bases separating them. The CDR3 runs 13 residues. In germline, CDR1 is KGHDR, CDR2 SFDVKD. The CDR3 sequence: CATSDPGSYEQYF. The CDR3 DNA reads as TGTGCCACCAGTGACCCAGGGTCCTACGAGCAGTACTTC.

V gene TRBV2 combines with J gene TRBJ1-1; 8 bases map to TRBD1. Germline-derived CDR1 and CDR2 are SNHLY and FYNNEI. This CDR3 region has 13 residues. The J segment lost 3 bases and the V segment lost 8 bases, leaving 5 bases of the junction unmatched. This CDR3 reads CASDRQGYTEAFF. CDR3 sequence (DNA): TGTGCCAGCGATAGACAGGGGTACACTGAAGCTTTCTTT.